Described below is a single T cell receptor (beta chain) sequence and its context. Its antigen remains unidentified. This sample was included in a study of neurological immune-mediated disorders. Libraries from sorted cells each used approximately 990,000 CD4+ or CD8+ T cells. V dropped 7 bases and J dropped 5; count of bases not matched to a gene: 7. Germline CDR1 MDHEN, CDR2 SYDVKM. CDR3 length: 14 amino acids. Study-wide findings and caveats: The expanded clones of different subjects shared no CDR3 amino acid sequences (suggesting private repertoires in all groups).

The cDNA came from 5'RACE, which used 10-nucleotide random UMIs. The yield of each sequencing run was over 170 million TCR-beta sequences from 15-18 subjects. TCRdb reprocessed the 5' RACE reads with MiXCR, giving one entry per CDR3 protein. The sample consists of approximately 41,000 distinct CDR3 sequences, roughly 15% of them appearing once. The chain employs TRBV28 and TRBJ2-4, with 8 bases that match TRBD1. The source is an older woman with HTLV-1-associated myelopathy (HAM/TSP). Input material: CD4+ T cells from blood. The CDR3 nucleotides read TGTGCCAGCACCCCGACAGGGGTCGAAAACATTCAGTACTTC. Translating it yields CASTPTGVENIQYF. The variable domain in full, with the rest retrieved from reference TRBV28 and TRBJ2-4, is DVKVTQSSRYLVKRTGEKVFLECVQDMDHENMFWYRQDPGLGLRLIYFSYDVKMKEKGDIPEGYSVSREKKERFSLILESASTNQTSMYLCASTPTGVENIQYFGAGTRLSVL.